This TCR beta chain is drawn from a study of OX40 agonist ivuxolimab in advanced cancers. Background on the study: Cohort: 75% to 90% men, mean age approximately 60, aged about 20 to 90.

Overall study results and limits: The specificity for antigen of the expanded peripheral T cells was not determined.

Regarding this clone: Its matching antigen is unknown.

Deletions cut 0 bases from V and 7 bases from J, with 11 bases between. The CDR3 contains 15 residues. From germline, CDR1 is SGHRS and CDR2 YFSETQ. Assay used: immunoSEQ multiplex PCR; TCRdb lists only in-frame clones, some missing. The sample has tens of thousands of clones, just under 80% seen once. Material: CD4+ or CD8+ T cells sorted from blood, obtained in a trial of the OX40 agonist ivuxolimab. V and J are TRBV5-1 and TRBJ1-6; TRBD1 might be the D (5 bases). The sequence was collected from an adult with an advanced solid tumor such as melanoma, head and neck, liver or kidney cancer. The CDR3 nucleotides read TGCGCCAGCAGCTTGGGTGGAGGGGAGAATTCACCCCTCCACTTT. Protein sequence: CASSLGGGENSPLHF.